This T cell receptor (beta chain) was recorded in a study of OX40 agonist ivuxolimab in advanced cancers. Overall study: Eligibility admitted prior anti-PD-1, anti-PD-L1 or anti-CTLA-4 therapy; around 38% had some. Broader study findings: Circulating CD4+ and CD8+ T cells showed clonal expansion by week 6 at 0.1 to 3.0 mg/kg. The mean number of expanded clones was higher in CD8+ T cells than in CD4+.

Of note for this clone: The antigen remains undetermined.

Per the germline V gene, CDR1 is SGHDT and CDR2 is YYEEEE. This CDR3 spans 13 amino acids. The germline V and J ends were trimmed by 7 bases and 0 bases, with 5 bases remaining between them. Prior autoimmune disease or systemic immunosuppression barred patients. Method: immunoSEQ multiplex PCR; TCRdb's copy keeps in-frame clones and lacks some. The data hold some 74,000 clones, with about nine tenths observed a single time. The chain couples TRBV5-6 to TRBJ1-6; D ambiguous. The clonotype originates from an adult with an advanced solid tumor such as melanoma, head and neck, liver or kidney cancer. The sample was CD4+ or CD8+ T cells sorted from blood, taken in a trial of the OX40 agonist ivuxolimab. CDR3 sequence: CASRGSYNSPLHF. The DNA of the CDR3 is TGTGCCAGCCGCGGCTCCTATAATTCACCCCTCCACTTT. The variable domain in full, with the rest retrieved from reference TRBV5-6 and TRBJ1-6, is DAGVTQSPTHLIKTRGQQVTLRCSPKSGHDTVSWYQQALGQGPQFIFQYYEEEERQRGNFPDRFSGHQFPNYSSELNVNALLLGDSALYLCASRGSYNSPLHFGNGTRLTVT.